Sequencing of this T cell receptor beta chain was carried out in a study of CD8 T cells in ankylosing spondylitis. This CDR3 is 11 amino acids long. The V end was cut by 7 bases, the J end by 10 bases, with 11 bases between. MiXCR, run by TCRdb on the 5' RACE reads, gives a single entry per CDR3 protein. The table lists just over 350,000 distinct CDR3 sequences, roughly 20% of them singletons. This clonotype was detected ten times or more. The chain recombines TRBV12-3 or TRBV12-4 with TRBJ2-1; tentatively, D is TRBD2 (6 bases). This TCR was recovered from a male donor with ankylosing spondylitis or in good health (not recorded which). Sequencing used blood, either unsorted or a sorted T cell fraction (not recorded which). The CDR3 DNA follows: TGTGCCAGCAACCGGGGAGGAGAGCAGTTCTTC. Translation gives CASNRGGEQFF.